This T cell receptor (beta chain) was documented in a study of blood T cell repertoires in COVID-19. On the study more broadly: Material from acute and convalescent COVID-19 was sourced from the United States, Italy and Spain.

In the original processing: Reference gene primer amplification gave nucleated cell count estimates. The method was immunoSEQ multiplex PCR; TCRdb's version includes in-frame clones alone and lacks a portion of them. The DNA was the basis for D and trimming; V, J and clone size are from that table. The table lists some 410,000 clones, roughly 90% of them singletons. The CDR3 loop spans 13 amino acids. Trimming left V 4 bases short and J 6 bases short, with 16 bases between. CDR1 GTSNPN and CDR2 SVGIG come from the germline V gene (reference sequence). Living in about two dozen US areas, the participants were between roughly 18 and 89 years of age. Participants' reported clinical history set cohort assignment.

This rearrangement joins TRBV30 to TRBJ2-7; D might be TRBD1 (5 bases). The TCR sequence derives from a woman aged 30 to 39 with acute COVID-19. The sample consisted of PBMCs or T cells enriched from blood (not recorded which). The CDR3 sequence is CAWTIGAQAEQYF. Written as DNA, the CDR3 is TGTGCCTGGACTATTGGGGCCCAGGCCGAGCAGTACTTC.